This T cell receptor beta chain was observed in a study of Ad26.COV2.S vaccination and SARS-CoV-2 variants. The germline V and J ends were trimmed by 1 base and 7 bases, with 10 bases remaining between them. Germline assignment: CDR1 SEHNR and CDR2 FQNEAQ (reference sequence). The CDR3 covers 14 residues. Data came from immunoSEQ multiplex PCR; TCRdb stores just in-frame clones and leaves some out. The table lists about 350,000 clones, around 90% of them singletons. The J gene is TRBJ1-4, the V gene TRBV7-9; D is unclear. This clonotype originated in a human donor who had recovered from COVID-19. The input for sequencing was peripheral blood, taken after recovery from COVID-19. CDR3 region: CASSLGHISEKLFF. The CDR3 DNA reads TGTGCCAGCAGCTTAGGACATATCAGTGAAAAACTGTTTTTT.